This is a list of T cell receptor beta chains from one sample in a study of blood T cell repertoires in COVID-19. Libraries were prepared by immunoSEQ multiplex PCR; TCRdb keeps only in-frame clonotypes and omits some of them. The sample has under 200,000 clones; approximately 80% are singletons. Source material: PBMCs or T cells enriched from blood (not recorded which). The receptor set was obtained from an older woman who had recovered from COVID-19. Both conserved end residues are part of each CDR3. Each record gives: J gene, clone size, D gene, V gene, CDR3 DNA, CDR3 protein. The D gene is left open where the match is weak. Size is stated for part of the rows, as once, few or many counts, or as a class when the clone is expanded.

TRBJ2-7 few NA TRBV28 TGTGCCAGCGAGAGGGGGTACGAGCAGTACTTC CASERGYEQYF
TRBJ2-2 NA TRBD2 TRBV6-5 TGTGCCAGCTTGCCTAGCGGGGGTATGAACGGGGAGCTGTTTTTT CASLPSGGMNGELFF
TRBJ1-6 NA NA TRBV6-5 TGTGCCAGCAGTTATGTGCGGAATTCACCCCTCCACTTT CASSYVRNSPLHF
TRBJ2-2 NA NA TRBV11-3 TGTGCCAGCAGCTTTAGCGCGGCCGGGGAGCTGTTTTTT CASSFSAAGELFF
TRBJ2-2 NA TRBD1 TRBV4-1 TGCGCCAGCAGCCAAGAACGGTGGGGGACAGGGCACACCGGGGAGCTGTTTTTT CASSQERWGTGHTGELFF
TRBJ2-1 NA TRBD2 TRBV5-1 TGCGCCAGCAGTTTTGGACTAGCGGGAGGTGCCAATGAGCAGTTCTTC CASSFGLAGGANEQFF
TRBJ2-1 NA TRBD2 TRBV2 TGTGCCAGCACCCTAATGGGACTAGCGGGAAATGAGCAGTTCTTC CASTLMGLAGNEQFF
TRBJ1-1 NA NA TRBV19 TGTGCCAGTCCGTATAAAATGAACACTGAAGCTTTCTTT CASPYKMNTEAFF
TRBJ2-7 NA NA TRBV30 TGTGCCTGGATCCCGAGGGAGGTCGTGTACGAGCAGTACTTC CAWIPREVVYEQYF
TRBJ2-7 NA NA TRBV10-3 TGTGCCATCAGTGACCAACAGGTAGTGGTAGTTTTC CAISDQQVVVVF
TRBJ2-2 NA NA TRBV12-3/TRBV12-4 TGTGCCAGCAGGCAGGCTACCGACGGGGAGCTGTTTTTT CASRQATDGELFF
TRBJ1-1 few NA TRBV18 TGTGCCAGCTCACCCAGCGGGCACACTGAAGCTTTCTTT CASSPSGHTEAFF
TRBJ2-5 NA NA TRBV18 TGTGCCAGCTCACCACCGCCCCGCGATGGGACCCAGTACTTC CASSPPPRDGTQYF
TRBJ1-1 NA TRBD1 TRBV18 TGTGCCAGCTCACTGGGACAGGGAAACCCTGAAGCTTTCTTT CASSLGQGNPEAFF
TRBJ2-7 once TRBD2 TRBV10-3 TGTGCCATCAGTAGGACTAGCGAGTACTACGAGCAGTACTTC CAISRTSEYYEQYF
TRBJ2-1 NA TRBD2 TRBV5-1 TGCGCCAGCAGCCCTGGCCGACTAGCGGGAGGTGACAATGAGCAGTTCTTC CASSPGRLAGGDNEQFF
TRBJ2-2 NA NA TRBV2 TGTGCCAGCAGTGAATTAAGGGGCCCCGGGGAGCTGTTTTTT CASSELRGPGELFF
TRBJ2-7 NA NA TRBV29-1 TGCAGCGTTGCCCTAGCGAGCCGTAGCTCCTACGAGCAGTACTTC CSVALASRSSYEQYF
TRBJ1-2 NA NA TRBV4-1 TGCGCCAGCAGCCAAGATCCGGGCAGGGGAGTCTATGGCTACACCTTC CASSQDPGRGVYGYTF
TRBJ1-5 few NA TRBV5-6 TGTGCCAGCAGCTTGGGGGCCTATAGCAATCAGCCCCAGCATTTT CASSLGAYSNQPQHF
TRBJ1-4 NA NA TRBV29-1 TGCAGCGTGGTAACGGGGGAAAAACTGTTTTTT CSVVTGEKLFF
TRBJ2-3 NA TRBD2 TRBV7-8 TGTGCCAGCAGCTTAACGAGCGGGAGGGCCGGCCCAGATACGCAGTATTTT CASSLTSGRAGPDTQYF
TRBJ2-2 NA TRBD2 TRBV6-2/TRBV6-3 TGTGCCAGCAGTTATCTTAGCGGGAGCACCGGGGAGCTGTTTTTT CASSYLSGSTGELFF
TRBJ2-3 NA TRBD2 TRBV4-2 TGTGCCAGCAGCGATAGCGGGAGGGCCGCAGATACGCAGTATTTT CASSDSGRAADTQYF
TRBJ2-5 NA NA TRBV29-1 TGCAGCGTGCTCGGACTCCAAGAGACCCAGTACTTC CSVLGLQETQYF
TRBJ1-2 NA NA TRBV2 TGTGCCAGCAGAGTGGGGGGAACCGGCGGCTACACCTTC CASRVGGTGGYTF
TRBJ2-7 NA TRBD2 TRBV28 TGTGCCAGCAGTGTTGTTTTCGGGACGAGTGAGGCTAGCGGGACCTACGAGCAGTACTTC CASSVVFGTSEASGTYEQYF
TRBJ1-4 NA NA TRBV5-1 TGCGCCAGCATGTCGGGACTTGCTAATGAAAAACTGTTTTTT CASMSGLANEKLFF
TRBJ2-2 NA NA TRBV12-3/TRBV12-4 TGTGCCAGCAGTTTCTACACCGGGGAGCTGTTTTTT CASSFYTGELFF
TRBJ2-3 NA NA TRBV12-1 TGTGCCAGCAGCTTGGGAGGTTGGACAGATACGCAGTATTTT CASSLGGWTDTQYF
TRBJ2-5 NA TRBD2 TRBV5-1 TGCGCCAGCAGCTTCCTAGCGGATCAAGAGACCCAGTACTTC CASSFLADQETQYF
TRBJ1-2 NA NA TRBV29-1 TGCAGCGTTGAAGAGGGAACCAGCGGGGGCTACACCTTC CSVEEGTSGGYTF
TRBJ1-2 NA NA TRBV9 TGTGCCAGCAGCTCGAGGACAGCCAGCTATGGCTACACCTTC CASSSRTASYGYTF
TRBJ2-3 NA TRBD1 TRBV12-3/TRBV12-4 TGTGCCAGCAGCCGTACAGGGGTTACGCAGTATTTT CASSRTGVTQYF
TRBJ2-5 NA NA TRBV5-4 TGTGCCAGCAGCGCAAGTGCGGCAGTTCAAGAGACCCAGTACTTC CASSASAAVQETQYF
TRBJ2-7 NA TRBD1 TRBV7-2 TGTGCCAGCAGCTTAGAAATTTTGGGAACAGGGGGCTGGCACGAGCAGTACTTC CASSLEILGTGGWHEQYF
TRBJ2-3 NA TRBD2 TRBV7-6 TGTGCCAGCAGCCCCGTTCTAGCGGGGGCCGCTTTTCGTACGCAGTATTTT CASSPVLAGAAFRTQYF
TRBJ2-7 many NA TRBV28 TGTGCCAGCACTCAAATTGCGGGGAGTGACAGCTCCTACGAGCAGTACTTC CASTQIAGSDSSYEQYF
TRBJ2-7 NA NA TRBV5-1 TGCGCCAGCAGCCAGGATAGGGGGTGGTACGAGCAGTACTTC CASSQDRGWYEQYF
TRBJ2-5 NA NA TRBV28 TGTGCCAGCAGGGCCCAAGAGACCCAGTACTTC CASRAQETQYF
TRBJ2-5 NA NA TRBV6-5 TGTGCCAGCGCAGGGGTAGAGACCCAGTACTTC CASAGVETQYF
TRBJ1-1 NA NA TRBV7-9 TGTGCCAGCAGCTTATTGGGGCTTGCGGGAACTGAAGCTTTCTTT CASSLLGLAGTEAFF
TRBJ1-5 NA NA TRBV5-1 TGCGCCAGCAGCTTGGTTCCACTAAATAGCAATCAGCCCCAGCATTTT CASSLVPLNSNQPQHF
TRBJ2-2 NA NA TRBV11-2 TGTGCCAGCAGCTTCCAGAACACCGGGGAGCTGTTTTTT CASSFQNTGELFF
TRBJ1-1 NA NA TRBV5-1 TGCGCCAGCAGCTCCGACACTGAAGCTTTCTTT CASSSDTEAFF
TRBJ2-7 NA NA TRBV28 TGTGCCAGCTCCCCCGGGGGACGGCCCTACGAGCAGTACTTC CASSPGGRPYEQYF
TRBJ1-3 NA NA TRBV9 TGTGCCAGCAGCGTGCAGGGGACGACTGGAAACACCATATATTTT CASSVQGTTGNTIYF
TRBJ1-6 once NA TRBV5-1 TGCGCCAGCAGCACGGACACCGGAGATTCACCCCTCCACTTT CASSTDTGDSPLHF
TRBJ2-5 NA NA TRBV10-1 TGCGCCAGCAGTGAGGGGTACTCAGGGGCCCAGTACTTC CASSEGYSGAQYF
TRBJ1-2 NA NA TRBV10-2 TGCGCCAGCAGCTTAGACAGGAACTATGGCTACACCTTC CASSLDRNYGYTF
TRBJ2-5 NA TRBD2 TRBV3-1/TRBV3-2 TGTGCCAGCAGCCTATCACTAGCGGGGGGGCTGGAGACCCAGTACTTC CASSLSLAGGLETQYF
TRBJ2-7 once NA TRBV30 TGTGCCTGGAGTGTTACTAGCAAGGTCCCCTACGAGCAGTACTTC CAWSVTSKVPYEQYF
TRBJ2-5 NA TRBD1 TRBV5-8 TGTGCCAGCAGCTTGGTGAAGGGGGCAAAGGAGACCCAGTACTTC CASSLVKGAKETQYF
TRBJ1-1 NA TRBD1 TRBV9 TGTGCCAGCAGCGCCCACAGGGGTAGGGGAACTGAAGCTTTCTTT CASSAHRGRGTEAFF
TRBJ1-1 NA NA TRBV19 TGTGCCAGTAGCAAATCGGGGTGGACTGAAGCTTTCTTT CASSKSGWTEAFF
TRBJ1-2 NA NA TRBV11-2 TGTGCCAGCAGCCCGATGGGGGGGCAGGACGGGAGTGGCTACACCTTC CASSPMGGQDGSGYTF
TRBJ2-2 once NA TRBV2 TGTGCCAGCAGCCCGAGCGGGCTCGACACCGGGGAGCTGTTTTTT CASSPSGLDTGELFF
TRBJ2-7 NA TRBD2 TRBV10-3 TGTGCCATCAGTGAGTCAAGCGGGGGCACTGAGCAGTACTTC CAISESSGGTEQYF
TRBJ1-1 NA NA TRBV5-6 TGTGCCAGCAGCTTGGAAAGGGGCACTGAAGCTTTCTTT CASSLERGTEAFF